This TCR beta chain was sequenced in a study of technical replicates of blood from four donors. CDR1 and CDR2 (germline): SGHTA, FQGNSA. This CDR3 has 16 amino acids. With 2 bases clipped from V and 8 bases from J, the junction kept 8 bases outside the gene matches. Only in-frame clones appear in the TCRdb table, and some are missing; sequencing was by immunoSEQ multiplex PCR. The sample holds roughly 48,000 clones, roughly 92% seen once. The sequenced sample consisted of PBMCs. The J gene is TRBJ2-3, the V gene TRBV7-2; 12 positions agree with TRBD2. This receptor was identified in a human donor in good health. Some clones in this sample may be carry-over from other donors' samples. CDR3 bases: TGTGCCAGCAGCTTACCTCGACTAGCGGGAGCTACTACGCAGTATTTT. This encodes CASSLPRLAGATTQYF.